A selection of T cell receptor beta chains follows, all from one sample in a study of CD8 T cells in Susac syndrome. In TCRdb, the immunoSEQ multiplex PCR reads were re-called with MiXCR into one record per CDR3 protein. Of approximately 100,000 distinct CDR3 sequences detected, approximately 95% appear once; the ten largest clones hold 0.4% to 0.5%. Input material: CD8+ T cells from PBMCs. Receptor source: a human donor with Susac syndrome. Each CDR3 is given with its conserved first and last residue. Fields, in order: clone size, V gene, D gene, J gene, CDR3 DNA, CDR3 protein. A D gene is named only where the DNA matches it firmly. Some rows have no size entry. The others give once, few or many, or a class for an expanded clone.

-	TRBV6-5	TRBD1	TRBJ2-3	TGTGCCAGCAGTTACTCCAGGGGGACAGATACGCAGTATTTT	CASSYSRGTDTQYF
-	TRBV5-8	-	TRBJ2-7	TGTGCCAGCAGCTTTAGACTTCGGGGGTCCTACGAGCAGTACTTC	CASSFRLRGSYEQYF
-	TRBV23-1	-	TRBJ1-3	TGCGCCAGCTGGAGGTTACAGCGGCCCTCTGGAAACACCATATATTTT	CASWRLQRPSGNTIYF
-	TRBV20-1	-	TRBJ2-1	TGCAGTGCTAGACAGAGCTCCTACAATGAGCAGTTCTTC	CSARQSSYNEQFF
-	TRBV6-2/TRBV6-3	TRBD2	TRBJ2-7	TGTGCCAGCAGTACTACTAGCGCGAACGAGCAGTACTTC	CASSTTSANEQYF
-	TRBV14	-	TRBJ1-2	TGTGCCAGCAGCCAAGACCGACAGTCCCCCTATGGCTACACCTTC	CASSQDRQSPYGYTF
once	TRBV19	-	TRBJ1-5	TGTGCCAGTAGTCCGGGGTCTAGGGGCAATCAGCCCCAGCATTTT	CASSPGSRGNQPQHF
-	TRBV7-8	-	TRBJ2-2	TGTGCCAGCAGCTCTCCGAGAGGACCCGTCACCGGGGAGCTGTTTTTT	CASSSPRGPVTGELFF
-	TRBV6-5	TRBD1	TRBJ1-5	TGTGCCAGCAGTTACACAGGGGCAGGCCAGCCCCAGCATTTT	CASSYTGAGQPQHF
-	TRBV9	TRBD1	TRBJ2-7	TGTGCCAGCAGCGTAGCCGGGACAGCAAGCTACGAGCAGTACTTC	CASSVAGTASYEQYF
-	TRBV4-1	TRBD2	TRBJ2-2	TGCGCCAGCAGCCAGAGGGGCGGGGGGGCCCCGGCGGGGGAGCTGTTTTTT	CASSQRGGGAPAGELFF
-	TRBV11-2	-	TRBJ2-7	TGTGCCAGCAGCCGGGTGGAGGACTACGAGCAGTACTTC	CASSRVEDYEQYF
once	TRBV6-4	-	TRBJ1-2	TGTGCCAGCAGTGACTCAGGAAGTACCCTCGATGGCTACACCTTC	CASSDSGSTLDGYTF
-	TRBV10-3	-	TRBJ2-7	TGTGCCACCACTCTGGCCCAGGGAGAAAACTACGAGCAGTACTTC	CATTLAQGENYEQYF
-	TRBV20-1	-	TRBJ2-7	TGCAGTGCTAGAGTGGGCAGCTCCTACGAGCAGTACTTC	CSARVGSSYEQYF
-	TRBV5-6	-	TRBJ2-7	TGTGCCAGCAGCGCCGGGGGAAGCTCCTACGAGCAGTACTTC	CASSAGGSSYEQYF
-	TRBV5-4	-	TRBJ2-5	TGTGCCAGCAGCCTCCAATTGGCAGAAGAGACCCAGTACTTC	CASSLQLAEETQYF
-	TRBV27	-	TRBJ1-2	TGTGCCAGCAGTTTATCGACTGGTGTACATGGCTACACCTTC	CASSLSTGVHGYTF
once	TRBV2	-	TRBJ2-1	TGTGCCAGCAGTGCTCTCTTGGAAGGGTTCTTC	CASSALLEGFF
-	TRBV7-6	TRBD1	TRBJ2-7	TGTGCCAGCAGCACCTCTCAGGGGGCCTCCTACGAGCAGTACTTC	CASSTSQGASYEQYF
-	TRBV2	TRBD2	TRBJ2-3	TGTGCCTGCGGGGGAACTAGCACAGATACGCAGTATTTT	CACGGTSTDTQYF
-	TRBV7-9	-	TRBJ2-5	TGTGCCAGCAGCTTGACCGGGAGTCCGGAGACCCAGTACTTC	CASSLTGSPETQYF
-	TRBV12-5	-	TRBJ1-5	TGTGCTAGTGCTCCTGGCCCCCGTCAGCCCCAGCATTTT	CASAPGPRQPQHF
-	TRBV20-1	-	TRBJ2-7	TGCAGTGCTGCCGTAGACTACGAGCAGTACTTC	CSAAVDYEQYF
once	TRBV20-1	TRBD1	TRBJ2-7	TGCAGTGCTAGTAGCCGGGACAGGAGTCCCTACGAGCAGTACTTC	CSASSRDRSPYEQYF
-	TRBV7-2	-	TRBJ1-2	TGTGCCAGCAGCTTATCGGCCGCACAGGGAGGTGGCTACACCTTC	CASSLSAAQGGGYTF
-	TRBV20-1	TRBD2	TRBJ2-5	TGCAGTGCTAGGGCTCCCGGGACTAAACAGACCCAGTACTTC	CSARAPGTKQTQYF